Detailed here is one TCR beta chain. Its binding antigen is unknown. There are no base qualities to consult, and no much larger clone falls within one base. The data were obtained in a study of T-cell memory formation after mild COVID-19 (dated by TCRdb to about 2021). Some background on the complete study: TCR sequence clusters from the two donors were found to be largely donor specific. Longitudinal TCRalpha and TCRbeta repertoire sequencing tracked T-cell clones expanding and contracting after mild COVID-19 in two donors. Two young, previously healthy adult volunteers made up the cohort, one male and one female. The paper's findings and limits, for the study overall: Only a couple of mild cases were covered in the study, and larger cohorts including severe cases with pre-infection samples were considered necessary. Contracting CD4+ clones appeared mostly in the CM and EM memory subsets, whereas CD8+ clones were enriched in EMRA. The detection of some responding clones in pre-infection memory suggests that pre-existing cross-reactive memory T cells joined the SARS-CoV-2 response. SARS-CoV-2 specificity of the second-wave clones peaking on day 37 was not confirmed. From day 15 to 85, contracting clones showed balanced CD4/CD8 phenotypes, whereas a second wave of clones that expanded from day 15 to 37 leaned towards CD4+.

The junction shows trimming of 4 bases on V and 7 bases on J, plus 10 bases between the germline ends. Reading the germline V gene gives CDR1 SGHVS and CDR2 FQNEAQ. Its CDR3 holds 13 amino acids, cysteine through phenylalanine. Of all the DNA, just the CDR3 is kept, 39 bases in frame from base 1. PBMCs were isolated by Ficoll-Paque density gradient centrifugation. For sequencing, an Illumina NovaSeq 6000 was employed. TCRalpha and TCRbeta cDNA libraries were built by 5'RACE with constant-segment primers, adding sample barcodes and unique molecular identifiers. RNA was extracted from every sample with Trizol reagent. Amplification of the libraries took two PCR steps, and the second step added a second sample barcode plus Illumina TruSeq adapters. Libraries were sequenced on an Illumina NovaSeq with 2 x 150 bp paired-end reads. The study's own analysis went as follows. With migec v1.2.7, reads were demultiplexed and then collapsed into UMI-guided consensus sequences. Using mixcr v2.1.11, UMI consensuses were aligned to TRA and TRB V and J templates and then assembled into clonotypes. Clonotypes were classified as expanded or contracted when called significant by both edgeR and NoisET, with noise models trained on biological replicates. edgeR calls used a false discovery rate-adjusted p below 0.01 and a log2 fold-change threshold of 1. As an exploratory analysis of dynamics, max-normalized trajectories of the 1000 most abundant clonotypes were examined with PCA combined with hierarchical clustering. The CD4 or CD8 phenotype of responding clones was assigned using the separately sequenced CD4+ and CD8+ repertoires. The public sequencing data were trimmed at Q25 with fastp and processed into clonotypes with MiXCR by TCRdb, which kept only in-frame beta chains. Identical CDR3 proteins give one entry, which carries the most common genes and DNA. The V and J calls shown here were made by TCRdb, not taken from the authors' results. Here the sample has fewer than 700,000 distinct CDR3 sequences; less than 25% occur a single time. The ten largest clones represent roughly 9.1% of the sample.

The sequence came from an adult woman who had mild COVID-19 (a few samples of this study predate the infection). The sample titles of this study are shuffled in the database, so cell type and time point are left out; the donor was told from shared clones. Rearrangement joined TRBV7-8 to TRBJ2-2, with no confident D gene call. The sample comprised PBMCs or a T cell subset sorted from them (not recorded which). The DNA sequence is TGTGCCAGCAGCTACCGGGTTTTCGGGGAGCTGTTTTTT. Protein translation: CASSYRVFGELFF.